This T cell receptor beta chain derives from a study of spatial heterogeneity in lung cancer. Study details: Within raw reads, each unique TCR and UMI combination appeared on average more than ten times. Whole-study findings and limits: Ubiquitous expanded tumor TCRs were seen in blood more at resection than at follow-up.

CDR1 is SGDLS, CDR2 YYNGEE, per germline. The V and J ends lost 4 bases and 1 base, in that order; junction bases with no gene match: 4. There are 16 residues in the CDR3. Time point: sample taken at primary tumor resection. Samples were obtained from approximately 72 donors, all untreated early-stage non-small cell lung cancer patients. Sequencing of whole RNA from tumor, nontumor lung or frozen PBMC involved no sorting. This clonotype has a handful of counts. The antigen is undetermined. TCRdb fed the 5' RACE reads into MiXCR, producing one record per CDR3 protein. The sample has some 100,000 distinct CDR3 sequences, about 12% seen once; the top ten hold 35% to 45%.

The sample here was PBMCs, taken at surgery. The receptor's source is a male donor with early-stage non-small cell lung cancer. The chain is built from TRBV9 and TRBJ2-2; 10 nucleotides align to TRBD2. The CDR3 loop is CASSSRLAGNTGELFF. The CDR3 DNA is TGTGCCAGCAGCTCCCGACTAGCGGGGAACACCGGGGAGCTGTTTTTT.